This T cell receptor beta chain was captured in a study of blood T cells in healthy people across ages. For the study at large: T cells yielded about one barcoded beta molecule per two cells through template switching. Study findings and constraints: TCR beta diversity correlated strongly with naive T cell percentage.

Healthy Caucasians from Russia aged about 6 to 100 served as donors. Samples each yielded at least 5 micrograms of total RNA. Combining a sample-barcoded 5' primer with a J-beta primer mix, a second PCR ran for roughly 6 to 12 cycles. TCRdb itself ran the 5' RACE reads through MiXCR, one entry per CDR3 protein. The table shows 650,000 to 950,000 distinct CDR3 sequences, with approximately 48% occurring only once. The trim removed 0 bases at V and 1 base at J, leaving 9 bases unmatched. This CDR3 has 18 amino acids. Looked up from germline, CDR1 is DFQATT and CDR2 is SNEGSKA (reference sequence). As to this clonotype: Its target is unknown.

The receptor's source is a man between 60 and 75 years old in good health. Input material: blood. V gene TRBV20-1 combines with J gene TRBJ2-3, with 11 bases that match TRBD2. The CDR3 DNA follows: TGCAGTGCTAGAGATATTAGCGGGGGGGGAGAGCGCACAGATACGCAGTATTTT. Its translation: CSARDISGGGERTDTQYF.